This TCR beta chain was identified in a study of T cells in localized non-small cell lung cancer. The study, taken as a whole, reports: Maximal T cell clonality occurred in uninvolved adjacent lung, with tumor ranking below it. Longer survival (overall) was linked to higher T cell density in blood. One tumor region alone was sequenced, and heterogeneity therefore remains possible. Appearing in adjacent lung were a median about 60 of the top 100 tumor clones.

TCRdb's table, derived via immunoSEQ multiplex PCR, lists solely in-frame clones and lacks some. There are fewer than 20,000 clones in the sample; around 79% occur only once, and roughly 33% lies in the top ten. The CDR3 runs 17 residues. CDR1 and CDR2 (germline): LGHNA, YSLEER. Germline trimming cut 0 bases from V and 4 bases from J; bases unmatched to any gene: 8. Notes on this clone: Its antigen remains unidentified.

The sequence was obtained from a male donor older than 55 with stage I lung adenocarcinoma. Sequencing was performed on peripheral blood, taken before any cancer treatment. The chain couples TRBV4-3 to TRBJ2-2, with 7 bases identical to TRBD2. The CDR3 bases are TGCGCCAGCAGCCAAGATTTTGGGGGAGGGTTCACCGGGGAGCTGTTTTTT. This encodes CASSQDFGGGFTGELFF.